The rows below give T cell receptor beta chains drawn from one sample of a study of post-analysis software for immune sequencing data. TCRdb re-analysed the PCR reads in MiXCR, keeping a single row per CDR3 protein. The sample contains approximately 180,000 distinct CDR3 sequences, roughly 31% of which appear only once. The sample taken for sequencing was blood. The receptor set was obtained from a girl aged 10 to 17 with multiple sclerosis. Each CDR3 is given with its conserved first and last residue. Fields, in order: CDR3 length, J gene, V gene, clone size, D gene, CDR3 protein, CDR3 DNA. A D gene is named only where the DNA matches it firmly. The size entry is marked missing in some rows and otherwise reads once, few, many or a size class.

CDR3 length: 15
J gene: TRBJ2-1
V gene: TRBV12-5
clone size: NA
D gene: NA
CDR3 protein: CASGKIQGSYIEQFF
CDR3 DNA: TGTGCTAGTGGTAAAATACAGGGCTCCTACATTGAGCAGTTCTTC

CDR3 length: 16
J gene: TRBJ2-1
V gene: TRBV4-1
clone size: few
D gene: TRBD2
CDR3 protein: CASSQDQAGAYNEQFF
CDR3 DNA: TGCGCCAGCAGCCAAGATCAGGCGGGGGCCTACAATGAGCAGTTCTTC

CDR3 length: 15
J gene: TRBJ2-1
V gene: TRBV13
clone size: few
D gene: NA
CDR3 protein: CASSLHRVSYNEQFF
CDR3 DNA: TGTGCCAGCAGCCTCCATAGAGTTTCCTACAATGAGCAGTTCTTC

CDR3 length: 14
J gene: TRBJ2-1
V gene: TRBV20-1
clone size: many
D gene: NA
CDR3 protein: CSATDGSSYNEQFF
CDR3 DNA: TGCAGTGCTACCGACGGGAGCTCCTACAATGAGCAGTTCTTC

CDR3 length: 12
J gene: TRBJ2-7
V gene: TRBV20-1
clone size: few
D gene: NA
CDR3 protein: CSTGPFPHEQYF
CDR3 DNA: TGCAGTACAGGGCCGTTCCCCCACGAGCAGTACTTC

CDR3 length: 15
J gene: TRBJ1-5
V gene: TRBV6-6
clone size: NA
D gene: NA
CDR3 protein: CASTQQEVSNQPQHF
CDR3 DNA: TGTGCCAGCACTCAACAGGAAGTCTCCAACCAGCCCCAGCATTTT

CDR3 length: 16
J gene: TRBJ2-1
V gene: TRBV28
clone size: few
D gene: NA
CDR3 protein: CASSPPRGPPYNEQFF
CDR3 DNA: TGTGCCAGCAGTCCCCCCAGGGGTCCCCCTTACAATGAGCAGTTCTTC

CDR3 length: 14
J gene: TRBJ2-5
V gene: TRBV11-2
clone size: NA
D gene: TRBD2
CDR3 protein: CASSLERGLETRYF
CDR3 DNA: TGTGCCAGCAGCTTAGAGCGGGGGTTGGAGACCCGGTACTTC

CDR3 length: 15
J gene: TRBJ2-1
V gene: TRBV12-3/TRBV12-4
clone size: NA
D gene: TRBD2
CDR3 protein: CASRISGDSYNEQFF
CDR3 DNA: TGTGCCAGCAGGATTAGCGGGGACTCCTACAATGAGCAGTTCTTC

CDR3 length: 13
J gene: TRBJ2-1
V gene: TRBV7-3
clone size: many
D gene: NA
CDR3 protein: CASSLSQNNEQFF
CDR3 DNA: TGTGCCAGCAGCTTAAGTCAGAACAATGAGCAGTTCTTC

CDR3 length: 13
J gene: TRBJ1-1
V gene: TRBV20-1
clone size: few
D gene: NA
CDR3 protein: CSAGWTVSTEAFF
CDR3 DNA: TGCAGTGCTGGATGGACGGTGAGCACTGAAGCTTTCTTT

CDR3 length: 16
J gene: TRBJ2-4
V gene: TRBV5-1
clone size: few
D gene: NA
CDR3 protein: CASSLGNEIAKNIQYF
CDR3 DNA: TGCGCCAGCAGCCTTGGGAACGAAATAGCCAAAAACATTCAGTACTTC

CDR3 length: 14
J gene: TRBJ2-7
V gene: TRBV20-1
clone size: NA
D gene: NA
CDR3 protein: CSATGGGLTGEQYF
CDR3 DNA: TGCAGTGCAACGGGAGGGGGCCTCACTGGCGAGCAGTACTTC

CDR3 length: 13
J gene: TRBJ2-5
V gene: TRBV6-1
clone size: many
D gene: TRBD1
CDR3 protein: CASRQGPKETQYF
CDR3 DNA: TGTGCCAGCAGACAGGGGCCTAAAGAGACCCAGTACTTC

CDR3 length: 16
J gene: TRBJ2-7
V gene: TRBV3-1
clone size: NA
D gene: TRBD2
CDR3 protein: CASSQGLAGLNYEQYF
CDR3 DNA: TGTGCCAGCAGCCAAGGACTAGCGGGATTAAACTACGAGCAGTACTTC

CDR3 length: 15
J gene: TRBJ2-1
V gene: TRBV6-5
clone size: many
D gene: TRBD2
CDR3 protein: CASRLALSSYNEQFF
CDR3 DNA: TGTGCCAGCAGACTAGCGTTAAGCTCCTACAATGAGCAGTTCTTC

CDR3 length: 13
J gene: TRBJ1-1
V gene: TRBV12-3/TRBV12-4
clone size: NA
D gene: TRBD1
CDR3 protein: CASTTGGGPEAFF
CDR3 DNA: TGTGCCAGCACTACAGGGGGCGGACCTGAAGCTTTCTTT

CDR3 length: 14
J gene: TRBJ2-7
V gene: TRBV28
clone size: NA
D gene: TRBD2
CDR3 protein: CASSPRRGDREQYF
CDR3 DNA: TGTGCCAGCAGTCCTCGACGGGGGGATCGCGAGCAGTACTTC

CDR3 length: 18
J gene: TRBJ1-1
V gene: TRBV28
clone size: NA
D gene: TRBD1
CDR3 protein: CASSFTGQGIRGNTEAFF
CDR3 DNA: TGTGCCAGCAGTTTCACCGGACAGGGAATACGGGGGAACACTGAAGCTTTCTTT

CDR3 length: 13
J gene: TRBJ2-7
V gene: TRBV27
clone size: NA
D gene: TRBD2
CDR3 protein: CASSHGTRREQYF
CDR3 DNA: TGTGCCAGCAGTCATGGGACTAGACGCGAGCAGTACTTC

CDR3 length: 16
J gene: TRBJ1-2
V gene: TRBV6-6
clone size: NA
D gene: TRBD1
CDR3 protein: CASSYSGTGSNGGYTF
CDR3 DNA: TGTGCCAGCAGTTACTCCGGGACAGGGTCAAATGGTGGCTACACCTTC

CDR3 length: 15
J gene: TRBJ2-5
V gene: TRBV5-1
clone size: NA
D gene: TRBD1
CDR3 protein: CASSLGTGQGETQYF
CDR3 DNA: TGCGCCAGCAGCTTGGGGACAGGCCAGGGCGAGACCCAGTACTTC

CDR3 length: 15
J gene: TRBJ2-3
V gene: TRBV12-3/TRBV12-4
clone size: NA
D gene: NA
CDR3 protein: CASSPSWESTDTQYF
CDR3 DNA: TGTGCCAGCAGTCCCTCCTGGGAGAGCACAGATACGCAGTATTTT

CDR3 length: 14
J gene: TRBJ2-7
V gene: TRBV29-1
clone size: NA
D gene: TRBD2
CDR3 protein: CSVPGGNSRNEQYF
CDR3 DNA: TGCAGCGTTCCGGGGGGGAATTCCCGCAATGAGCAGTACTTC

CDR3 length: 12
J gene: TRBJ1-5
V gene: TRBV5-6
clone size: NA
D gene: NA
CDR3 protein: CASSWSGQPQHF
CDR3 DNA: TGTGCCAGCAGCTGGTCTGGGCAGCCCCAGCATTTT

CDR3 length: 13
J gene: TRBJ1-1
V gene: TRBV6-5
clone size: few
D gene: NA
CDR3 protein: CASSYADSTEAFF
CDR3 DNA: TGTGCCAGCAGTTACGCGGACAGCACTGAAGCTTTCTTT

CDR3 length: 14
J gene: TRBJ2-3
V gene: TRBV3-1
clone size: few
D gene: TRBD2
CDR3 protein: CASHSGREADTQYF
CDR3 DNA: TGTGCCAGTCATAGCGGGAGGGAGGCAGATACGCAGTATTTT

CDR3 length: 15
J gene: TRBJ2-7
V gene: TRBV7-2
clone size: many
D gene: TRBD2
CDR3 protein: CASSLDNSGAYEQYF
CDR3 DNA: TGTGCCAGCAGCTTAGACAATAGCGGGGCCTACGAGCAGTACTTC

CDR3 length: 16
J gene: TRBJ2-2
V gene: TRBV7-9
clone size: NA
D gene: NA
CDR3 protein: CASSEGGTVNTGELFF
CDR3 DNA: TGTGCCAGCAGCGAAGGGGGGACCGTGAACACCGGGGAGCTGTTTTTT

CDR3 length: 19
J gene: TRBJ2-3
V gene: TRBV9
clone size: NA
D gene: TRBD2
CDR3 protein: CASSPGGSGRLGFADTQYF
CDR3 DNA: TGTGCCAGCAGCCCCGGGGGTAGCGGGAGATTGGGGTTTGCAGATACGCAGTATTTT

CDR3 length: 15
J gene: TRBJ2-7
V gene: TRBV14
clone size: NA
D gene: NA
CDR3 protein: CASSQGLGEPYEQYF
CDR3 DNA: TGTGCCAGCAGCCAAGGCCTCGGGGAGCCCTACGAGCAGTACTTC

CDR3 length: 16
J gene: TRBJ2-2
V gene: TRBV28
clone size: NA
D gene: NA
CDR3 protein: CASSLAGQANTGELFF
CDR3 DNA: TGTGCCAGCAGCTTGGCAGGGCAGGCGAACACCGGGGAGCTGTTTTTT

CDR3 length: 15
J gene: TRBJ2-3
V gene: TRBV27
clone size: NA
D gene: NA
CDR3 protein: CASGGHIRDTDTQYF
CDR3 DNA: TGTGCCAGCGGGGGGCACATTAGAGACACAGATACGCAGTATTTT

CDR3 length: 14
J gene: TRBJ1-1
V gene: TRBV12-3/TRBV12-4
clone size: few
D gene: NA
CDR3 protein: CASSTKRLNTEAFF
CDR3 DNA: TGTGCCAGCAGCACCAAACGTTTGAACACTGAAGCTTTCTTT

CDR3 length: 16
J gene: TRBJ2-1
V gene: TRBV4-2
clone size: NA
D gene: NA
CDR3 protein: CASSQVIPEGPEEQFF
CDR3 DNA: TGTGCCAGCAGCCAAGTCATACCAGAAGGGCCTGAGGAGCAGTTCTTC

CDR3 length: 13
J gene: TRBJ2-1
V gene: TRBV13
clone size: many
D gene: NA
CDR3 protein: CASSGLGYNEQFF
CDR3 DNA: TGTGCCAGCAGCGGCCTCGGGTACAATGAGCAGTTCTTC

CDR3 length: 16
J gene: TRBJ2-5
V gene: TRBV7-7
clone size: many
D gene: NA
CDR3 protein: CASSSLGGSRQETQYF
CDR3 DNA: TGTGCTAGCAGCTCCCTCGGGGGCAGCCGCCAAGAGACCCAGTACTTC

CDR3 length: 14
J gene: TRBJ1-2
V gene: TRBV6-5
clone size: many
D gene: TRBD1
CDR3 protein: CASSYGTANYGYTF
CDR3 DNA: TGTGCCAGCAGTTACGGGACAGCTAACTATGGCTACACCTTC

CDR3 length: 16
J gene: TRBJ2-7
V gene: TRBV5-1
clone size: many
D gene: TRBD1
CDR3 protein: CASSLTWDRISYEQYF
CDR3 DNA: TGCGCCAGCAGCTTGACTTGGGACAGAATCTCCTACGAGCAGTACTTC

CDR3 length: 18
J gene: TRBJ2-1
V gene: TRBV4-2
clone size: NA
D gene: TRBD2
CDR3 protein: CASSPYWTSGRSYNEQFF
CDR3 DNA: TGTGCCAGCAGCCCATACTGGACTAGCGGGCGCTCCTACAATGAGCAGTTCTTC